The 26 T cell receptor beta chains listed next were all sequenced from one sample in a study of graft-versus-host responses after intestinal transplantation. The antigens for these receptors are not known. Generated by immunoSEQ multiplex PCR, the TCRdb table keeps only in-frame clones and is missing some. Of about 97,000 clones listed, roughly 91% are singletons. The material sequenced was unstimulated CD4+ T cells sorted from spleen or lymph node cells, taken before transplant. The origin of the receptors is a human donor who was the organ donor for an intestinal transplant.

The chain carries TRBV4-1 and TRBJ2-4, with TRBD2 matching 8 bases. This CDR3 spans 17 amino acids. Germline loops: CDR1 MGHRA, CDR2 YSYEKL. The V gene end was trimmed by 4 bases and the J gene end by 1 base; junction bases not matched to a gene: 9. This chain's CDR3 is CASSPLGRGLAKNIQYF. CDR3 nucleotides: TGCGCCAGCAGCCCCCTCGGGAGGGGCCTGGCCAAAAACATTCAGTACTTC.

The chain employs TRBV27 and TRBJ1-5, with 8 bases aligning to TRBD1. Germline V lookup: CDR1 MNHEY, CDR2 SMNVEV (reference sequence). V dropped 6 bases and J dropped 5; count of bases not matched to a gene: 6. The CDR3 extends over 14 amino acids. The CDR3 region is CASRGQADYQPQHF. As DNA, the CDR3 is TGTGCCAGCAGGGGACAGGCAGATTATCAGCCCCAGCATTTT.

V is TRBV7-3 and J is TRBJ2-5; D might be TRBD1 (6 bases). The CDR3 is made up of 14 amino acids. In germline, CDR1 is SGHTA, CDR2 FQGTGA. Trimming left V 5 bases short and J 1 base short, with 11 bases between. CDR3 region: CASSPTGIQETQYF. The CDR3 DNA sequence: TGTGCCAGCAGCCCCACAGGGATCCAAGAGACCCAGTACTTC.

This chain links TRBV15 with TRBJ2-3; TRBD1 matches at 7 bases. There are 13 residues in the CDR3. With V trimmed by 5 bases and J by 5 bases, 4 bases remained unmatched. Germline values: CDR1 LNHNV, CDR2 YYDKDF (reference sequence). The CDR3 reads CATSRQGQDTQYF. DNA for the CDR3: TGTGCCACCAGCCGACAGGGTCAAGATACGCAGTATTTT.

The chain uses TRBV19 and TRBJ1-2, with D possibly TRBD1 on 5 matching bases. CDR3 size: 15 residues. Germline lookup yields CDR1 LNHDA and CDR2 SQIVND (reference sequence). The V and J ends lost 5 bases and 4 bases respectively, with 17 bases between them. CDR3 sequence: CASSPTAAGSYGYTF. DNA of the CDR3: TGTGCCAGTAGTCCGACCGCAGCAGGGTCCTATGGCTACACCTTC. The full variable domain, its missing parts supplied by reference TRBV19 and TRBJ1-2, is DGGITQSPKYLFRKEGQNVTLSCEQNLNHDAMYWYRQDPGQGLRLIYYSQIVNDFQKGDIAEGYSVSREKKESFPLTVTSAQKNPTAFYLCASSPTAAGSYGYTFGSGTRLTVV.

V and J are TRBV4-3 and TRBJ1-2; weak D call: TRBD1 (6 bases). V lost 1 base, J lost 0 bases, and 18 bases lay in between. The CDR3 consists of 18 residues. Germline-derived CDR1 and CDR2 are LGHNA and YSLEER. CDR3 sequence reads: CASSQGLVRQAANYGYTF. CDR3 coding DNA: TGCGCCAGCAGCCAAGGGTTAGTTAGACAGGCAGCTAACTATGGCTACACCTTC.

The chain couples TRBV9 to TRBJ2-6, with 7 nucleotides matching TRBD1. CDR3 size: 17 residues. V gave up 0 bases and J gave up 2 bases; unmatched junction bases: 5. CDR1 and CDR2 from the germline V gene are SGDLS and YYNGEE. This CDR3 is CASSVGGTAPGANVLTF. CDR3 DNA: TGTGCCAGCAGCGTAGGAGGGACAGCGCCTGGGGCCAACGTCCTGACTTTC.

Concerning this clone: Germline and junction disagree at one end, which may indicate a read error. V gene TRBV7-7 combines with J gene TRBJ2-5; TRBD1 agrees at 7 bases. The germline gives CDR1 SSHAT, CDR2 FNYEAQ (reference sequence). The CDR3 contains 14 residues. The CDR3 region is CASSLRGQWETQYF. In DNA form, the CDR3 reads TGTGCTAGCAGCTTAAGGGGGCAGTGGGAGACCCAGTACTTC.

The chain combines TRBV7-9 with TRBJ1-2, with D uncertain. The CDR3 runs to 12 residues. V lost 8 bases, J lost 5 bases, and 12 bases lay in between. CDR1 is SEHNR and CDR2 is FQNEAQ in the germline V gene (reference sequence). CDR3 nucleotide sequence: TGTGCCAGCTCAGACACCGTGTATGGCTACACCTTC. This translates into CASSDTVYGYTF.

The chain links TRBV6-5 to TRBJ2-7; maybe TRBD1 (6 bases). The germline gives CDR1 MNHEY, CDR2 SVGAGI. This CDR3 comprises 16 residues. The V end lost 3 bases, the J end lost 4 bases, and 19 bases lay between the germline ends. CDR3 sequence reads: CASSYQSQGWGYEQYF. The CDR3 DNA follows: TGTGCCAGCAGTTATCAATCACAGGGATGGGGGTACGAGCAGTACTTC.

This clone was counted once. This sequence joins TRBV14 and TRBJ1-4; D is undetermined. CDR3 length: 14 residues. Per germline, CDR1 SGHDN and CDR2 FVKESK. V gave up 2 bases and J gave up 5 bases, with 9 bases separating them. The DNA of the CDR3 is TGTGCCAGCAGCCAACGGGTCTACAATGAAAAACTGTTTTTT. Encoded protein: CASSQRVYNEKLFF.

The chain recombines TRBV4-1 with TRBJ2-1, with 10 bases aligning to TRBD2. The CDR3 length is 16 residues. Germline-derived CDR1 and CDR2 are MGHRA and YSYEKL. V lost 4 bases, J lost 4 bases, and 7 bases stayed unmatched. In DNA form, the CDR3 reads TGCGCCAGCAGCCGCAATGGACTAGCGGTATACAATGAGCAGTTCTTC. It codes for CASSRNGLAVYNEQFF.

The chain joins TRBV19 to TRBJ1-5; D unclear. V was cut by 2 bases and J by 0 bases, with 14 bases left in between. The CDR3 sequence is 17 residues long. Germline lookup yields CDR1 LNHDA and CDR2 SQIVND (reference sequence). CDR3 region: CASSIKLIRVSNQPQHF. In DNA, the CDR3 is TGTGCCAGTAGTATAAAGCTCATACGGGTTAGCAATCAGCCCCAGCATTTT.

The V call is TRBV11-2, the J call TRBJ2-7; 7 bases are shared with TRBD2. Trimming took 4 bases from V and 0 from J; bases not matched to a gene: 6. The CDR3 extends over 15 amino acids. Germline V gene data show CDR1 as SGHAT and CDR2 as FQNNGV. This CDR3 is CASSYGLGASYEQYF. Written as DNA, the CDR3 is TGTGCCAGCAGCTACGGACTAGGGGCCTCCTACGAGCAGTACTTC.

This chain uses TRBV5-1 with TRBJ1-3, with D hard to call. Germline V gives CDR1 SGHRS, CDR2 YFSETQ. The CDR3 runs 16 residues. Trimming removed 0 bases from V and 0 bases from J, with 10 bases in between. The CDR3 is CASSLDTSGSGNTIYF. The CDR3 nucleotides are TGCGCCAGCAGCTTGGACACATCAGGCTCTGGAAACACCATATATTTT.

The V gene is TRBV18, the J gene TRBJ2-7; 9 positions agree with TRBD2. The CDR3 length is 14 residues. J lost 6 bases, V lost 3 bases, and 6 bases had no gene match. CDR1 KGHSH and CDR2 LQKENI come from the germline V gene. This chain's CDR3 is CASSPGTSSGEQYF. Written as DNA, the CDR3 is TGTGCCAGCTCACCGGGGACTAGCTCCGGCGAGCAGTACTTC.

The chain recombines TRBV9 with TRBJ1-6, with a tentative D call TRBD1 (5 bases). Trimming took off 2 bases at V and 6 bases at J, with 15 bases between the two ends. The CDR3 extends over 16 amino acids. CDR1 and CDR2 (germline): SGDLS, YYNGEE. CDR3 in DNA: TGTGCCAGCAGCGTTCAGGGCACGGGAGTTAATTCACCCCTCCACTTT. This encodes CASSVQGTGVNSPLHF. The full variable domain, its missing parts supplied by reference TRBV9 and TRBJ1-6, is DSGVTQTPKHLITATGQRVTLRCSPRSGDLSVYWYQQSLDQGLQFLIQYYNGEERAKGNILERFSAQQFPDLHSELNLSSLELGDSALYFCASSVQGTGVNSPLHFGNGTRLTVT.

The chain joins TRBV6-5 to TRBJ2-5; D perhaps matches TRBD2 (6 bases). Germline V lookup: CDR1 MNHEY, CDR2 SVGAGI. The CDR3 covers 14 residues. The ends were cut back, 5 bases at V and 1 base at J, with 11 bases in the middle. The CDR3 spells CASSRDSLQETQYF. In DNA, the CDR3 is TGTGCCAGCAGTAGGGACTCCCTCCAAGAGACCCAGTACTTC.

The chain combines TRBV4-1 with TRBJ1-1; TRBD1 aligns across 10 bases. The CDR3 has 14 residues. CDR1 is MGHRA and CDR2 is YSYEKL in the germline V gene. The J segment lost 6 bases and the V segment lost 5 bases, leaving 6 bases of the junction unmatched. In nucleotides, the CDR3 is TGCGCCAGCAGCATAGGACAGGGGGTCGCTGAAGCTTTCTTT. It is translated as CASSIGQGVAEAFF.

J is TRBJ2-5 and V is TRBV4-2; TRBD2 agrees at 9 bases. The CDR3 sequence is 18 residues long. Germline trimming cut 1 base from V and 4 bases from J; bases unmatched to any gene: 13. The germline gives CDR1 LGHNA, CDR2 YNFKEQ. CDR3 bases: TGTGCCAGCAGCCAAGTAGTCCAGCGGGGGGTGGTGCGAGAGACCCAGTACTTC. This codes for CASSQVVQRGVVRETQYF.

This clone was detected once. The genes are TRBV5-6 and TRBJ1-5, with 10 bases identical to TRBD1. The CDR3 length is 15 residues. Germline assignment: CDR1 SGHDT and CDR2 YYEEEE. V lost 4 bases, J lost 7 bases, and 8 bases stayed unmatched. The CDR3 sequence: CASSRHGTGEQPQHF. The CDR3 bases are TGTGCCAGCAGCCGACATGGGACAGGGGAACAGCCCCAGCATTTT.

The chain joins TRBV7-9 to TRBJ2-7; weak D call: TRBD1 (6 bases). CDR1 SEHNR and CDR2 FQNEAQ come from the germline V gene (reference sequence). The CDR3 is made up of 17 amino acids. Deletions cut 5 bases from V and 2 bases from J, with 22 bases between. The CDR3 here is CASSLSRHRDYPYEQYF. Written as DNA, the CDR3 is TGTGCCAGCAGCCTAAGCCGACACAGGGATTATCCCTACGAGCAGTACTTC.

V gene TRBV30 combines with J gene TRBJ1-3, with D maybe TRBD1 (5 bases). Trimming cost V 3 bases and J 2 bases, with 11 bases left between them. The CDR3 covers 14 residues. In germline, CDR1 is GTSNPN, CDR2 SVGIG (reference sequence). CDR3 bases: TGTGCCTGGAGGTCCGGGGGGGCTGGAAACACCATATATTTT. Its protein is CAWRSGGAGNTIYF.

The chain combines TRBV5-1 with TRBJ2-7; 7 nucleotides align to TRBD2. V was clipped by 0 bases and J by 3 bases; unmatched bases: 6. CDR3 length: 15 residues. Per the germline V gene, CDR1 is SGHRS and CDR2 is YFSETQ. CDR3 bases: TGCGCCAGCAGCTTGGTGGGGGGGAGTATCTACGAGCAGTACTTC. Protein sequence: CASSLVGGSIYEQYF. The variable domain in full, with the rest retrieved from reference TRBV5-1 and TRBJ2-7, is KAGVTQTPRYLIKTRGQQVTLSCSPISGHRSVSWYQQTPGQGLQFLFEYFSETQRNKGNFPGRFSGRQFSNSRSEMNVSTLELGDSALYLCASSLVGGSIYEQYFGPGTRLTVT.

The CDR3 DNA reads as TGTGCCAGCAGCCCGAGGGTGGTCACCGGGGAGCTGTTTTTT. It translates to CASSPRVVTGELFF. This chain connects TRBV7-6 to TRBJ2-2; D is perhaps TRBD2 (5 bases). Germline V lookup: CDR1 SGHVS, CDR2 FNYEAQ. This CDR3 has 14 residues. V gave up 5 bases and J gave up 4 bases, with 11 bases separating them.

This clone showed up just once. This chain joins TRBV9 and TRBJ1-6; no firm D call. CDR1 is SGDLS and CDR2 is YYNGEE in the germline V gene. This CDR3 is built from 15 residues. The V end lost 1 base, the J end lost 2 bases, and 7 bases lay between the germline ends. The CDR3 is CASSVSVTYNSPLHF. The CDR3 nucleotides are TGTGCCAGCAGCGTAAGCGTCACCTATAATTCACCCCTCCACTTT.